One and the same sample provided the 30 T cell receptor beta chains below, sequenced in a study of cytomegalovirus exposure and HLA in healthy donors. TCRdb's table, derived via immunoSEQ multiplex PCR, lists solely in-frame clones and lacks some. The sample includes about 220,000 clones, 90% to 95% of them seen just once. Source material: PBMCs. The receptors come from a woman under 30 in good health and CMV-seronegative.

The chain combines TRBV28 with TRBJ2-7; D might be TRBD1 (6 bases). Looked up from germline, CDR1 is MDHEN and CDR2 is SYDVKM. The CDR3 extends over 11 amino acids. The germline V and J ends were trimmed by 10 bases and 4 bases, with 11 bases remaining between them. The CDR3 here is CATEQGYEQYF. The CDR3, as DNA: TGTGCCACCGAACAGGGTTACGAGCAGTACTTC.

The chain employs TRBV2 and TRBJ1-1; no firm D call. The V gene lost 4 bases and the J gene lost 11 bases, with 23 bases spanning the gap. Germline V gene lookup returns CDR1 SNHLY and CDR2 FYNNEI. This CDR3 has 15 residues. The CDR3 sequence is CASSVLALLGYGAFF. DNA of the CDR3: TGTGCCAGCAGTGTATTGGCGCTCCTGGGTTACGGGGCTTTCTTT.

As concerns this clone: The sample carries other DNA sequences with the same CDR3. This chain uses TRBV27 with TRBJ1-5; D is uncertain. With 7 bases removed from V and 7 bases from J, the gap between germline ends came to 11 bases. Per the germline V gene, CDR1 is MNHEY and CDR2 is SMNVEV (reference sequence). This CDR3 is built from 12 residues. CDR3 DNA sequence: TGTGCCAGCAAGGCAGGAGGGCAGCCCCAGCATTTT. Its protein is CASKAGGQPQHF.

The chain employs TRBV28 and TRBJ2-1, with D hard to call. Trimming took off 10 bases at V and 0 bases at J, with 13 bases between the two ends. The germline V gene has CDR1 MDHEN and CDR2 SYDVKM. This CDR3 contains 14 residues. Here the CDR3 DNA reads TGTGCCACCCTGCCCTTGAGCTCCTACAATGAGCAGTTCTTC. Its translation: CATLPLSSYNEQFF.

In its sample, this clone was seen once. The chain uses TRBV2 and TRBJ2-7; 8 bases line up with TRBD2. CDR1 and CDR2 (germline): SNHLY, FYNNEI. Trimming removed 4 bases from V and 2 bases from J; junction bases left unmatched: 10. The CDR3 runs to 16 residues. Here the CDR3 DNA reads TGTGCCAGCAGTGCGGGTACGGGGGGGCGGACCTACGAGCAGTACTTC. This gives the protein CASSAGTGGRTYEQYF.

The gene calls are TRBV18 and TRBJ1-5, with 8 bases fitting TRBD1. Trimming cost V 2 bases and J 6 bases; bases outside gene matches: 6. Germline V gene data show CDR1 as KGHSH and CDR2 as LQKENI. The CDR3 spans 15 residues. The DNA for the CDR3 is TGTGCCAGCTCACCATCTCAGGGGGCGGGTCAGCCCCAGCATTTT. Translating gives CASSPSQGAGQPQHF.

The chain carries TRBV7-2 and TRBJ1-5; D unresolved. Germline V gene data show CDR1 as SGHTA and CDR2 as FQGNSA. V was shortened by 1 base and J by 5 bases, with 12 bases between the two germline ends. The CDR3 spans 15 residues. For the CDR3, the DNA is TGTGCCAGCAGCTTAGAAGCGGGTCGGGATCAGCCCCAGCATTTT. Translation gives CASSLEAGRDQPQHF.

J is TRBJ1-1 and V is TRBV29-1, with 7 bases that match TRBD1. Germline V gene data show CDR1 as SQVTM and CDR2 as ANQGSEA. The CDR3 extends over 14 amino acids. The J segment lost 3 bases and the V segment lost 5 bases, leaving 9 bases of the junction unmatched. The CDR3: CSVQRQGMDTEAFF. CDR3 sequence (DNA): TGCAGCGTTCAAAGACAGGGTATGGACACTGAAGCTTTCTTT.

The chain uses TRBV19 and TRBJ2-5; maybe TRBD2 (5 bases). This CDR3 contains 16 residues. The germline CDR1 and CDR2 sequences are LNHDA and SQIVND (reference sequence). V was clipped by 5 bases and J by 0 bases, with 16 bases between them. The CDR3 DNA follows: TGTGCCAGTAGTCACCCCCCGGGAACCAACCAAGAGACCCAGTACTTC. It codes for CASSHPPGTNQETQYF.

J is TRBJ1-5 and V is TRBV7-9; D is ambiguous. Between the trimmed V and J ends, which lost 7 bases and 0 bases, there was a span of 10 bases. CDR3 length equals 14 residues. Germline lookup yields CDR1 SEHNR and CDR2 FQNEAQ (reference sequence). The chain's CDR3 is CASNSLNSNQPQHF. The CDR3 nucleotides read TGTGCCAGCAACAGTCTTAATAGCAATCAGCCCCAGCATTTT.

The gene calls are TRBV27 and TRBJ1-4, with D possibly being TRBD1 (6 bases). The germline gives CDR1 MNHEY, CDR2 SMNVEV (reference sequence). Trimming shortened V by 4 bases and J by 8 bases, and 20 bases separated the two germline ends. This CDR3 has 16 residues. In DNA, the CDR3 is TGTGCCAGCAGTTCCAGAACAGGGTCGGGAGGGGAAAAACTGTTTTTT. Its protein is CASSSRTGSGGEKLFF.

V usage is TRBV30 and J usage is TRBJ1-2, with D maybe TRBD1 (6 bases). Looked up from germline, CDR1 is GTSNPN and CDR2 is SVGIG (reference sequence). This CDR3 is 12 amino acids long. V was pared by 4 bases and J by 4 bases, with 10 bases between. CDR3 sequence reads: CAWNQGSYGYTF. The CDR3 nucleotides read TGTGCCTGGAATCAGGGGAGCTATGGCTACACCTTC.

The rearrangement links TRBV2 to TRBJ1-1; 9 nucleotides match TRBD1. J was trimmed by 4 bases and V by 2 bases; bases with no gene match: 8. CDR1 SNHLY and CDR2 FYNNEI come from the germline V gene. This CDR3 is built from 16 residues. CDR3 sequence reads: CASSELTGGDGTEAFF. Written as DNA, the CDR3 is TGTGCCAGCAGTGAACTAACAGGGGGCGATGGCACTGAAGCTTTCTTT.

V gene TRBV5-1 combines with J gene TRBJ2-7, with no clear D. Trimming left V 0 bases short and J 5 bases short, with 15 bases between. CDR3 length equals 15 residues. The germline V gene encodes CDR1 SGHRS and CDR2 YFSETQ. In DNA form, the CDR3 reads TGCGCCAGCAGCTTGGCCGCAGAACTACCCCACGAGCAGTACTTC. Translating gives CASSLAAELPHEQYF.

CDR3 sequence reads: CASSFGQGGSPLHF. CDR3 nucleotides: TGTGCCAGCAGTTTTGGGCAAGGTGGTTCACCCCTCCACTTT. This chain uses TRBV28 with TRBJ1-6, with D unclear. This CDR3 spans 14 amino acids. Trimming removed 3 bases from V and 9 bases from J, with 12 bases in between. The germline V gene has CDR1 MDHEN and CDR2 SYDVKM.

The rearrangement joins TRBV4-2 to TRBJ1-4; D not resolved. V was trimmed by 0 bases and J by 0 bases, leaving 17 bases between them. CDR1 and CDR2 from the germline V gene are LGHNA and YNFKEQ. This CDR3 is 19 amino acids long. CDR3: CASSQDNLVSLATNEKLFF. CDR3 bases: TGTGCCAGCAGCCAAGATAACCTGGTCAGTCTTGCAACTAATGAAAAACTGTTTTTT.

The rearrangement joins TRBV9 to TRBJ2-2, with D possibly TRBD1 on 5 matching bases. The V gene's germline CDR1 is SGDLS and CDR2 YYNGEE. V shed 7 bases and J shed 4 bases, with 8 bases lying between them. This CDR3 has 12 residues. CDR3 DNA sequence: TGTGCCAGCTCCCAGGGCACCGGGGAGCTGTTTTTT. It yields the protein CASSQGTGELFF.

The chain is built from TRBV28 and TRBJ2-7, with D maybe TRBD2 (5 bases). Germline CDR1 and CDR2: MDHEN and SYDVKM. This CDR3 is built from 14 residues. Deletions cut 6 bases from V and 3 bases from J, with 15 bases between. Written as DNA, the CDR3 is TGTGCCAGCAGCCTTGGGAGTGCCGGCTACGAGCAGTACTTC. This gives the protein CASSLGSAGYEQYF.

This clone was observed a single time. This sequence joins TRBV4-1 and TRBJ1-3; no clear D. Deletions cut 0 bases from V and 8 bases from J, with 14 bases between. Germline CDR1 is MGHRA and CDR2 is YSYEKL. This CDR3 spans 15 amino acids. For the CDR3, the DNA is TGCGCCAGCAGCCAAGATGGTGCCGGTAAAGACACCATATATTTT. Protein: CASSQDGAGKDTIYF.

This chain links TRBV30 with TRBJ2-2, with TRBD2 matching 9 bases. The CDR3 has 17 amino acids. Germline loops: CDR1 GTSNPN, CDR2 SVGIG (reference sequence). V lost 1 base to trimming and J lost 3 bases; unmatched junction nucleotides: 9. CDR3 nucleotide sequence: TGTGCCTGGAGTGGAGGGACTAGCAAGTCCGACACCGGGGAGCTGTTTTTT. Translating gives CAWSGGTSKSDTGELFF.

This chain uses TRBV18 with TRBJ1-5, with TRBD1 matching over 8 bases. J was trimmed by 7 bases and V by 4 bases; bases with no gene match: 6. Per the germline V gene, CDR1 is KGHSH and CDR2 is LQKENI. The CDR3 totals 14 residues. The CDR3 is CASSLQGGGQPQHF. The CDR3 nucleotides are TGTGCCAGCTCACTACAGGGGGGCGGCCAGCCCCAGCATTTT.

V usage is TRBV13 and J usage is TRBJ2-1; the D is unclear. V was clipped by 0 bases and J by 7 bases, with 7 bases between them. There are 13 residues in the CDR3. CDR1 PRHDT and CDR2 FYEKMQ come from the germline V gene (reference sequence). CDR3 sequence reads: CASSLGQTNEQFF. The CDR3 DNA reads TGTGCCAGCAGCTTAGGCCAGACAAATGAGCAGTTCTTC. Full variable domain (outside the CDR3, taken from reference TRBV13 and TRBJ2-1): AAGVIQSPRHLIKEKRETATLKCYPIPRHDTVYWYQQGPGQDPQFLISFYEKMQSDKGSIPDRFSAQQFSDYHSELNMSSLELGDSALYFCASSLGQTNEQFFGPGTRLTVL.

This clone was found once. The genes are TRBV5-1 and TRBJ1-1; D possibly corresponds to TRBD1 (5 bases). V lost 6 bases and J 0 bases, leaving 15 bases between the germline ends. This CDR3 contains 15 residues. In germline, CDR1 is SGHRS, CDR2 YFSETQ. The CDR3 DNA is TGCGCCAGCACCCCCTGGGGGGTAATGAACACTGAAGCTTTCTTT. Translation gives CASTPWGVMNTEAFF.

The chain couples TRBV11-2 to TRBJ2-1; D may be TRBD2 (6 bases). The V gene's germline CDR1 is SGHAT and CDR2 FQNNGV. V shed 1 base and J shed 4 bases, with 17 bases lying between them. The CDR3 spans 17 residues. This CDR3 reads CASSLGPPAGQYNEQFF. Here the CDR3 DNA reads TGTGCCAGCAGCTTAGGCCCCCCAGCGGGCCAATACAATGAGCAGTTCTTC.

Details on this clone: One end of the junction does not line up with germline, which may come from a read error. The chain combines TRBV2 with TRBJ2-1, with D possibly TRBD2 on 5 matching bases. The CDR3 has 16 residues. Germline CDR1 SNHLY, CDR2 FYNNEI. The DNA of the CDR3 is TGTGCCACCAGTCCGAACGGGGTAAGCTCCTACAATGAGCAGTTCTTC. Protein sequence: CATSPNGVSSYNEQFF.

V gene TRBV6-1 combines with J gene TRBJ2-7, with 7 nucleotides matching TRBD1. This CDR3 has 15 residues. J lost 2 bases, V lost 6 bases, and 10 bases had no gene match. CDR1 and CDR2 (germline): MNHNS, SASEGT. The CDR3 spells CASSAQTGTPYEQYF. CDR3 bases: TGTGCCAGCAGCGCCCAGACAGGGACACCCTACGAGCAGTACTTC.

V is TRBV15 and J is TRBJ1-3; D unresolved. In germline, CDR1 is LNHNV, CDR2 YYDKDF (reference sequence). The CDR3 has 14 amino acids. The V end was cut by 3 bases, the J end by 4 bases, with 10 bases between. Here the CDR3 reads CATSRATEGNTIYF. The CDR3 DNA reads TGTGCCACCAGCAGGGCCACGGAGGGAAACACCATATATTTT.

This clone was detected once. The rearrangement joins TRBV9 to TRBJ2-7, with TRBD1 matching over 11 bases. J was trimmed by 2 bases and V by 3 bases; bases with no gene match: 7. The CDR3 is 16 residues long. Germline V lookup: CDR1 SGDLS, CDR2 YYNGEE. CDR3 sequence (DNA): TGTGCCAGCAGCGAGGAACCGGGACAGGGGGCCTACGAGCAGTACTTC. Its protein is CASSEEPGQGAYEQYF.

V gene TRBV15 combines with J gene TRBJ2-7; 9 bases match TRBD1. The length of the CDR3 is 16 residues. The V gene end was trimmed by 5 bases and the J gene end by 3 bases; junction bases not matched to a gene: 11. Germline CDR1 and CDR2: LNHNV and YYDKDF (reference sequence). The CDR3 bases are TGTGCCACCAGCGCCCAACGGGGACAGGGATTCTACGAGCAGTACTTC. This encodes CATSAQRGQGFYEQYF.

Remarks on this clone: The junction departs from germline at one end; a sequencing error may be responsible. This chain uses TRBV6-5 with TRBJ2-7, with TRBD2 matching over 7 bases. The CDR3 loop spans 14 amino acids. CDR1 is MNHEY and CDR2 is SVGAGI in the germline V gene. CDR3 protein: CASSKSGTAYERYF. The CDR3 DNA is TGTGCCAGCAGTAAGAGCGGGACGGCCTACGAGCGGTACTTC.